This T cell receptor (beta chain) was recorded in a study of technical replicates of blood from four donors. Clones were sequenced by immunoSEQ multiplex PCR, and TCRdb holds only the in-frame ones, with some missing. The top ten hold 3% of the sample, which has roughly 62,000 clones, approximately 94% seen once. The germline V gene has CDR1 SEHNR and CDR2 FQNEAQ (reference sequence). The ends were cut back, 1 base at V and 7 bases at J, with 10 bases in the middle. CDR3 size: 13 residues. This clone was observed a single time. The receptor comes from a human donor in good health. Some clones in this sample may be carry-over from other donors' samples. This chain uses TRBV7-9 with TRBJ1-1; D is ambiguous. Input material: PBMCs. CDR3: CASSLVSESEAFF. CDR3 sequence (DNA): TGTGCCAGCAGCTTAGTTTCGGAGAGTGAAGCTTTCTTT.